Listed here are 26 T cell receptor beta chains from one sample, sequenced in a study of T cell responses to AZD1222 COVID-19 vaccine. Assay used: immunoSEQ multiplex PCR; TCRdb lists only in-frame clones, some missing. The sample has about 93,000 clones, 75% to 90% seen once; the top ten hold about 2.4%. This specimen was peripheral blood, taken 28 days after the second AZD1222 dose. These receptor sequences come from an adult who received the AZD1222 COVID-19 vaccine.

This clone occurred once. The J gene is TRBJ1-6, the V gene TRBV3-1 (or the pseudogene TRBV3-2), with 8 bases lining up with TRBD1. J was trimmed by 4 bases and V by 0 bases; bases with no gene match: 2. The CDR3 contains 16 residues. Germline V CDR1 and CDR2: LGHDT, YNNKEL (reference sequence). In DNA, the CDR3 is TGTGCCAGCAGCCAAGATCGGACAGGGTATAATTCACCCCTCCACTTT. It yields the protein CASSQDRTGYNSPLHF.

V gene TRBV19 combines with J gene TRBJ2-2, with D possibly being TRBD1 or TRBD2 (5 bases each). Germline V gene lookup returns CDR1 LNHDA and CDR2 SQIVND (reference sequence). Trimming left V 7 bases short and J 3 bases short, with 15 bases between. This CDR3 has 15 residues. CDR3 sequence reads: CASTIQEDYTGELFF. CDR3 DNA: TGTGCCAGTACCATACAGGAGGACTACACCGGGGAGCTGTTTTTT.

This clone is medium-sized by share. The rearrangement uses TRBV6-2 or TRBV6-3 and TRBJ2-5; D gene ambiguous. V was pared by 3 bases and J by 5 bases, with 10 bases between. This CDR3 region has 13 residues. Germline V lookup: CDR1 MNHEY, CDR2 SVGEGT. CDR3 sequence: CASSYQPQETQYF. CDR3 sequence (DNA): TGTGCCAGCAGTTATCAGCCCCAGGAGACCCAGTACTTC.

This chain connects TRBV10-1 to TRBJ2-3, with D possibly being TRBD1 or TRBD2 (6 bases each). V lost 6 bases and J lost 0, with 10 bases in between. The CDR3 consists of 14 residues. The germline V gene has CDR1 WNHNN and CDR2 SYGVQD (reference sequence). The CDR3 DNA reads TGCGCCAGCAGAGGGGGGATAAGCACAGATACGCAGTATTTT. Protein sequence: CASRGGISTDTQYF.

The V gene is TRBV3-1 (or the pseudogene TRBV3-2), the J gene TRBJ2-3, with 7 bases aligning to TRBD2. V shed 0 bases and J 0 bases; nucleotides not matched to a gene: 9. The CDR3 spans 18 residues. Germline lookup yields CDR1 LGHDT and CDR2 YNNKEL (reference sequence). This CDR3 reads CASSQDELADTSTDTQYF. As DNA, the CDR3 is TGTGCCAGCAGCCAAGATGAGCTAGCGGACACTAGCACAGATACGCAGTATTTT.

This rearrangement joins TRBV11-1 to TRBJ1-6; 8 bases align to TRBD1. CDR1 is SGHAT and CDR2 is FQDESV in the germline V gene (reference sequence). The CDR3 has 15 amino acids. The junction had 7 bases not matched to a gene; V was cut back by 4 bases and J by 8 bases. DNA for the CDR3: TGTGCCAGCAGCTCAGGCGGACAGGGTTATTCACCCCTCCACTTT. Its translation: CASSSGGQGYSPLHF.

The chain links TRBV5-1 to TRBJ2-7; D is unclear. Trimming shortened V by 5 bases and J by 0 bases, and 9 bases separated the two germline ends. The CDR3 consists of 13 residues. Germline-derived CDR1 and CDR2 are SGHRS and YFSETQ. CDR3 residues: CASRLEVSYEQYF. The DNA of the CDR3 is TGCGCCAGCAGACTCGAAGTCTCCTACGAGCAGTACTTC.

The rearrangement links TRBV19 to TRBJ1-5, with D tentatively TRBD1 (6 bases). Trimming removed 8 bases from V and 6 bases from J, with 17 bases in between. The CDR3 totals 14 residues. Germline CDR1 reads LNHDA; CDR2 reads SQIVND (reference sequence). The CDR3 spells CASGEQGGSQPQHF. The CDR3 DNA reads as TGTGCCAGTGGAGAACAGGGAGGGAGTCAGCCCCAGCATTTT.

This clone was seen a handful of times. V is TRBV9 and J is TRBJ2-1; D call uncertain. CDR1 and CDR2 from the germline V gene are SGDLS and YYNGEE. Trimming took 2 bases from V and 6 from J, leaving 15 bases between them. The CDR3 spans 15 residues. In DNA, the CDR3 is TGTGCCAGCAGCGTCAGGACGGGTAAGAGCAATGAGCAGTTCTTC. This sequence encodes CASSVRTGKSNEQFF.

The chain combines TRBV9 with TRBJ1-1; no definite D call. Trimming took off 4 bases at V and 4 bases at J, with 5 bases between the two ends. Per germline, CDR1 SGDLS and CDR2 YYNGEE. This CDR3 is 11 amino acids long. The CDR3 DNA is TGTGCCAGCAGCCCCCTCACTGAAGCTTTCTTT. Translated, it gives CASSPLTEAFF.

The chain carries TRBV9 and TRBJ1-3; D might be TRBD1 (5 bases). Looked up from germline, CDR1 is SGDLS and CDR2 is YYNGEE. This CDR3 is 15 amino acids long. With 4 bases removed from V and 0 bases from J, the gap between germline ends came to 11 bases. The CDR3 nucleotides read TGTGCCAGCAGCTCGGGACTGTACTCTGGAAACACCATATATTTT. This sequence encodes CASSSGLYSGNTIYF.

The sample holds one count of this clone. The CDR3 DNA reads TGTGCCACACAGGGAGGAGGAAACACCATATATTTT. Its protein product is CATQGGGNTIYF. The rearrangement joins TRBV10-3 to TRBJ1-3, with D perhaps TRBD1 (6 bases). The length of the CDR3 is 12 residues. V lost 10 bases to trimming and J lost 4 bases, with 11 bases between them. In germline, CDR1 is ENHRY, CDR2 SYGVKD.

CDR3: CASSSGTGSDEQFF. The CDR3 DNA reads TGTGCCAGCAGTTCCGGGACAGGGTCGGATGAGCAGTTCTTC. The chain has TRBV27 and TRBJ2-1; 9 bases match TRBD1. The germline CDR1 and CDR2 sequences are MNHEY and SMNVEV (reference sequence). This CDR3 contains 14 residues. J gave up 8 bases and V 4 bases, and 6 bases lay outside the gene matches.

The chain uses TRBV4-1 and TRBJ2-5; no firm D call. V lost 0 bases to trimming and J lost 5 bases, with 16 bases between them. The CDR3 covers 16 residues. Germline V gene sequence: CDR1 MGHRA, CDR2 YSYEKL. CDR3 sequence: CASSQDSSSLGETQYF. The CDR3 bases are TGCGCCAGCAGCCAAGATAGCTCTAGTCTGGGGGAGACCCAGTACTTC.

The V call is TRBV6-5, the J call TRBJ1-5; D unresolved. The CDR3 is 13 amino acids. The V and J ends lost 8 bases and 6 bases respectively, with 14 bases between them. CDR1 and CDR2 (germline): MNHEY, SVGAGI. This chain's CDR3 is CASGEVRGQPQHF. The CDR3 bases are TGTGCCAGCGGGGAGGTAAGAGGTCAGCCCCAGCATTTT.

J is TRBJ2-1 and V is TRBV5-6; 7 bases are shared with TRBD2. The V segment lost 1 base and the J segment 0 bases; nucleotides outside the gene matches: 4. The CDR3 runs 16 residues. Per germline, CDR1 SGHDT and CDR2 YYEEEE. The chain's CDR3 is CASSLLAGSSYNEQFF. The DNA for the CDR3 is TGTGCCAGCAGCTTGTTAGCGGGTAGCTCCTACAATGAGCAGTTCTTC.

The chain joins TRBV29-1 to TRBJ1-4, with a possible D match to TRBD1 (5 bases). The CDR3 has 12 residues. Trimming left V 7 bases short and J 8 bases short, with 14 bases between. Germline CDR1 is SQVTM and CDR2 is ANQGSEA. CDR3 residues: CSAHGGGEKLFF. The CDR3 coding sequence is TGCAGCGCCCACGGGGGGGGAGAAAAACTGTTTTTT.

The chain joins TRBV9 to TRBJ2-2, with TRBD2 as a possible D gene (5 bases). V was trimmed by 1 base and J by 6 bases, leaving 10 bases between them. The CDR3 is made up of 14 amino acids. The germline V gene has CDR1 SGDLS and CDR2 YYNGEE. Written as DNA, the CDR3 is TGTGCCAGCAGCGTACCCGCCGGGGCCGGGGAGCTGTTTTTT. It translates to CASSVPAGAGELFF.

The chain's CDR3 is CASSDFEGTEAFF. The CDR3 DNA sequence: TGTGCCAGCAGTGATTTTGAGGGGACTGAAGCTTTCTTT. V is TRBV2 and J is TRBJ1-1; TRBD1 might be the D (5 bases). The CDR3 sequence is 13 residues long. Germline V gives CDR1 SNHLY, CDR2 FYNNEI. V lost 3 bases to trimming and J lost 5 bases, with 10 bases between them.

This chain links TRBV18 with TRBJ1-1, with D unresolved. Germline V CDR1 and CDR2: KGHSH, LQKENI. V was shortened by 3 bases and J by 0 bases, with 5 bases between the two germline ends. The CDR3 consists of 13 residues. The CDR3 DNA reads as TGTGCCAGCTCACCGACACTGAACACTGAAGCTTTCTTT. Translating it yields CASSPTLNTEAFF.

The gene calls are TRBV15 and TRBJ1-1, with D maybe TRBD1 (6 bases). The germline V and J ends were trimmed by 0 bases and 5 bases, with 10 bases remaining between them. The germline gives CDR1 LNHNV, CDR2 YYDKDF (reference sequence). This CDR3 is 14 amino acids long. CDR3 bases: TGTGCCACCAGCAGAGAGACAGGATGGACTGAAGCTTTCTTT. Its translation is CATSRETGWTEAFF.

The V and J genes are TRBV19 and TRBJ2-6; a possible D gene is TRBD2 (5 bases). Germline loops: CDR1 LNHDA, CDR2 SQIVND (reference sequence). The CDR3 runs to 14 residues. The V end lost 5 bases, the J end lost 0 bases, and 5 bases lay between the germline ends. As DNA, the CDR3 is TGTGCCAGTAGTGGGAGCTCTGGGGCCAACGTCCTGACTTTC. It translates to CASSGSSGANVLTF.

This sequence joins TRBV18 and TRBJ1-1; D ambiguous. V lost 1 base and J lost 1, with 10 bases in between. CDR1 is KGHSH and CDR2 is LQKENI in the germline V gene. The CDR3 extends over 15 amino acids. For the CDR3, the DNA is TGTGCCAGCTCACCACGACGGAGAACGAACACTGAAGCTTTCTTT. Translation: CASSPRRRTNTEAFF. The full variable domain, with the rest looked up from reference TRBV18 and TRBJ1-1, is NAGVMQNPRHLVRRRGQEARLRCSPMKGHSHVYWYRQLPEEGLKFMVYLQKENIIDESGMPKERFSAEFPKEGPSILRIQQVVRGDSAAYFCASSPRRRTNTEAFFGQGTRLTVV.

The CDR3 region is CASSPYFWHEQFF. The CDR3, as DNA: TGTGCCAGCAGTCCCTACTTTTGGCATGAGCAGTTCTTC. The rearrangement links TRBV12-3 or TRBV12-4 to TRBJ2-1; no firm D call. V was trimmed by 5 bases and J by 8 bases, leaving 13 bases between them. The CDR3 extends over 13 amino acids.

This chain uses TRBV6-2 or TRBV6-3 with TRBJ1-2; tentatively, D is TRBD1 (5 bases). Deletions cut 4 bases from V and 4 bases from J, with 19 bases between. This CDR3 is built from 16 residues. The germline gives CDR1 MNHEY, CDR2 SVGEGT. The CDR3 nucleotides are TGTGCCAGCAGTTTGGGGGGAAGCAGGGAGGGCTATGGCTACACCTTC. This codes for CASSLGGSREGYGYTF.

The gene calls are TRBV7-2 and TRBJ2-1; TRBD2 matches at 10 bases. Germline V lookup: CDR1 SGHTA, CDR2 FQGNSA. This CDR3 is 16 amino acids long. After removal of 2 bases from V and 9 bases from J, the junction contained 10 bases not matched to a gene. The CDR3 reads CASSLRLAGESGEQFF. For the CDR3, the DNA is TGTGCCAGCAGCTTACGGCTAGCGGGAGAATCTGGTGAGCAGTTCTTC.